The 23 T cell receptor beta chains below come from one sample, sequenced in a study of blood T cell repertoires in COVID-19. Using immunoSEQ multiplex PCR, the repertoire was profiled, and TCRdb retains in-frame clones only, with some absent. Of a few hundred thousand clones in the sample, 86% are singletons; the top ten hold about 7.1%. The sample was peripheral blood. All receptors come from an older woman with COVID-19, enrolled during active disease.

The CDR3 loop reads CASSLGQLDNEQFF. Here the CDR3 DNA reads TGCGCCAGCAGCTTGGGACAGTTAGACAATGAGCAGTTCTTC. The chain couples TRBV5-1 to TRBJ2-1; tentatively, D is TRBD1 (5 bases). Trimming took off 0 bases at V and 5 bases at J, with 9 bases between the two ends. This CDR3 region has 14 residues. Germline V gene sequence: CDR1 SGHRS, CDR2 YFSETQ.

The chain couples TRBV7-9 to TRBJ2-2; 9 positions agree with TRBD1. Trimming removed 1 base from V and 3 bases from J; junction bases left unmatched: 3. Germline lookup yields CDR1 SEHNR and CDR2 FQNEAQ (reference sequence). This CDR3 has 16 residues. The CDR3 is CASSLVQGAHTGELFF. The CDR3 DNA is TGTGCCAGCAGCTTAGTACAGGGGGCGCACACCGGGGAGCTGTTTTTT.

The chain is built from TRBV6-6 and TRBJ1-2, with 7 bases that match TRBD1. Looked up from germline, CDR1 is MNHNY and CDR2 is SVGAGI (reference sequence). V lost 8 bases and J lost 5; bases outside the gene matches: 11. CDR3 size: 14 residues. In DNA, the CDR3 is TGTGCCAGCGCACCAGGGGGTTTAAGTTATGGCTACACCTTC. Its protein product is CASAPGGLSYGYTF.

This chain joins TRBV12-5 and TRBJ1-2; 7 bases line up with TRBD1. CDR1 and CDR2 from the germline V gene are LGHNT and FRNRAP. CDR3 length equals 15 residues. V shed 7 bases and J 4 bases; nucleotides not matched to a gene: 12. CDR3 residues: CASARGAGGTYGYTF. In nucleotides, the CDR3 is TGTGCTAGTGCCCGCGGCGCAGGGGGTACCTATGGCTACACCTTC.

The rearrangement joins TRBV29-1 to TRBJ2-3, with 7 bases matching TRBD2. V trimming: 7 bases; J trimming: 0 bases; junction bases outside the gene matches: 10. Germline CDR1 reads SQVTM; CDR2 reads ANQGSEA. There are 15 residues in the CDR3. The CDR3 spells CSARGSGTSTDTQYF. In DNA, the CDR3 is TGCAGCGCCCGGGGGAGCGGGACTAGCACAGATACGCAGTATTTT.

This chain connects TRBV5-1 to TRBJ2-3; TRBD2 is a possible D gene (5 bases). V lost 4 bases and J lost 2, with 8 bases in between. The CDR3 covers 13 residues. Germline V gene sequence: CDR1 SGHRS, CDR2 YFSETQ. CDR3 amino acids: CASSPGVTDTQYF. DNA for the CDR3: TGCGCCAGCAGCCCCGGGGTCACAGATACGCAGTATTTT.

The rearrangement links TRBV20-1 to TRBJ2-7; tentative D call: TRBD1 (5 bases). The CDR3 has 14 residues. Trimming left V 3 bases short and J 3 bases short, with 15 bases between. CDR1 and CDR2 from the germline V gene are DFQATT and SNEGSKA (reference sequence). This chain's CDR3 is CSASLRGQYYEQYF. CDR3 coding DNA: TGCAGTGCTAGTCTTAGGGGCCAATACTACGAGCAGTACTTC.

In DNA, the CDR3 is TGTGCCACCAGTGACCCCCTCTACAATGAGCAGTTCTTC. It encodes CATSDPLYNEQFF. The chain employs TRBV24-1 and TRBJ2-1; D uncertain. V gave up 4 bases and J gave up 3 bases, with 6 bases separating them. The CDR3 covers 13 residues. Germline V CDR1 and CDR2: KGHDR, SFDVKD.

The genes are TRBV7-3 and TRBJ2-1, with 12 positions matching TRBD2. Germline assignment: CDR1 SGHTA and CDR2 FQGTGA. The CDR3 totals 16 residues. The V and J ends lost 5 bases and 4 bases, in that order; junction bases with no gene match: 6. The CDR3 region is CASSPSGGAGYNEQFF. For the CDR3, the DNA is TGTGCCAGCAGCCCTAGCGGGGGGGCTGGGTACAATGAGCAGTTCTTC.

This clone was seen at least ten times. The chain's CDR3 is CASSADTGTAYEQYF. DNA of the CDR3: TGTGCCAGCAGCGCCGACACCGGGACAGCCTACGAGCAGTACTTC. This chain connects TRBV9 to TRBJ2-7; 7 nucleotides line up with TRBD1. From germline, CDR1 is SGDLS and CDR2 YYNGEE. CDR3 length: 15 amino acids. J gave up 2 bases and V 3 bases, and 8 bases lay outside the gene matches.

This chain uses TRBV6-5 with TRBJ2-1, with TRBD1 identical over 7 bases. The trim removed 4 bases at V and 3 bases at J, leaving 6 bases unmatched. The CDR3 length is 15 residues. Germline-derived CDR1 and CDR2 are MNHEY and SVGAGI. The CDR3 sequence: CASSSPWTGYNEQFF. The CDR3 nucleotides are TGTGCCAGCAGTTCTCCTTGGACAGGCTACAATGAGCAGTTCTTC.

The gene calls are TRBV30 and TRBJ2-2; a possible D gene is TRBD1 (5 bases). Germline V gene lookup returns CDR1 GTSNPN and CDR2 SVGIG (reference sequence). V dropped 0 bases and J dropped 3 bases, with 17 bases sitting between them. The CDR3 has 17 residues. CDR3 in amino acids: CAWSVELWGRDTGELFF. The DNA of the CDR3 is TGTGCCTGGAGTGTGGAGCTGTGGGGCCGGGACACCGGGGAGCTGTTTTTT.

The chain couples TRBV2 to TRBJ1-1, with D unclear. V was clipped by 6 bases and J by 5 bases, with 10 bases between them. Per germline, CDR1 SNHLY and CDR2 FYNNEI. The CDR3 runs 12 residues. The CDR3 nucleotides are TGTGCCAGCAGGCAGGATGGGACTGAAGCTTTCTTT. Translated, it gives CASRQDGTEAFF.

On this clone: The same CDR3 can be traced to other DNA sequences in this sample. CDR3 bases: TGCAGTGCAAGCAGGGGTGAAGCTTTCTTT. Amino acids: CSASRGEAFF. The chain carries TRBV20-1 and TRBJ1-1, with D perhaps TRBD1 (6 bases). Looked up from germline, CDR1 is DFQATT and CDR2 is SNEGSKA (reference sequence). The CDR3 length is 10 residues. The V gene lost 6 bases and the J gene lost 7 bases, with 9 bases spanning the gap.

This clone occurred once. The chain couples TRBV19 to TRBJ1-6; D perhaps matches TRBD1 (6 bases). The CDR3 length is 16 residues. V was pared by 0 bases and J by 7 bases, with 13 bases between. Germline V gives CDR1 LNHDA, CDR2 SQIVND (reference sequence). The CDR3 DNA is TGTGCCAGTAGTATAGATAACACAGGGAGAAATTCACCCCTCCACTTT. Amino acids: CASSIDNTGRNSPLHF.

The chain couples TRBV9 to TRBJ1-2; 10 nucleotides align to TRBD1. This CDR3 is built from 15 residues. In germline, CDR1 is SGDLS, CDR2 YYNGEE. The V segment lost 6 bases and the J segment 6 bases; nucleotides outside the gene matches: 11. The CDR3: CASNDPGGTGDGYTF. The CDR3 DNA sequence: TGTGCCAGCAACGACCCCGGTGGGACAGGGGATGGCTACACCTTC.

The chain carries TRBV9 and TRBJ2-7; 7 bases map to TRBD1. The germline gives CDR1 SGDLS, CDR2 YYNGEE. V lost 1 base, J lost 6 bases, and 1 base stayed unmatched. The CDR3 consists of 12 residues. The CDR3 bases are TGTGCCAGCAGCGTAACAGGGGTCGAGCAGTACTTC. Translated: CASSVTGVEQYF.

V usage is TRBV6-1 and J usage is TRBJ1-4; weak D call: TRBD1 (5 bases). CDR3 length equals 16 residues. Germline values: CDR1 MNHNS, CDR2 SASEGT. The V gene lost 1 base and the J gene lost 6 bases, with 15 bases spanning the gap. CDR3 protein: CASSEVMGHNYEKLFF. CDR3 bases: TGTGCCAGCAGTGAAGTGATGGGGCACAATTATGAAAAACTGTTTTTT.

J is TRBJ2-7 and V is TRBV30; 9 nucleotides agree with TRBD2. Per germline, CDR1 GTSNPN and CDR2 SVGIG (reference sequence). Trimming at V came to 0 bases and at J to 3 bases, leaving 9 bases not matched to a gene. This CDR3 comprises 16 residues. This CDR3 is CAWSVLIETSGYEQYF. CDR3 bases: TGTGCCTGGAGTGTACTGATCGAGACTAGCGGCTACGAGCAGTACTTC. The variable domain in full, with the rest retrieved from reference TRBV30 and TRBJ2-7, is SQTIHQWPATLVQPVGSPLSLECTVEGTSNPNLYWYRQAAGRGLQLLFYSVGIGQISSEVPQNLSASRPQDRQFILSSKKLLLSDSGFYLCAWSVLIETSGYEQYFGPGTRLTVT.

Written as DNA, the CDR3 is TGTGCCAGCAGCGTAGGAGAACAGGGGGCGTATGGCTACACCTTC. This sequence encodes CASSVGEQGAYGYTF. The rearrangement joins TRBV9 to TRBJ1-2; TRBD1 matches 9 bases. V trimming: 0 bases; J trimming: 5 bases; junction bases outside the gene matches: 5. The germline V gene has CDR1 SGDLS and CDR2 YYNGEE. This CDR3 spans 15 amino acids.

The chain carries TRBV30 and TRBJ2-7, with a possible D match to TRBD2 (5 bases). The germline V and J ends were trimmed by 4 bases and 6 bases, with 10 bases remaining between them. Germline loops: CDR1 GTSNPN, CDR2 SVGIG (reference sequence). This CDR3 is 11 amino acids long. The CDR3 spells CAWTLAGEQYF. The DNA of the CDR3 is TGTGCCTGGACCCTCGCGGGCGAGCAGTACTTC.

This chain links TRBV7-8 with TRBJ1-1; no definite D call. Germline V gene lookup returns CDR1 SGHVS and CDR2 FQNEAQ. The CDR3 has 14 amino acids. The V and J ends lost 3 bases and 1 base respectively, with 9 bases between them. CDR3 amino acids: CASSFVFPNTEAFF. The CDR3 DNA follows: TGTGCCAGCAGCTTTGTATTTCCGAACACTGAAGCTTTCTTT. The full variable domain, in which reference TRBV7-8 and TRBJ1-1 provide the parts outside the CDR3, is GAGVSQSPRYKVAKRGQDVALRCDPISGHVSLFWYQQALGQGPEFLTYFQNEAQLDKSGLPSDRFFAERPEGSVSTLKIQRTQQEDSAVYLCASSFVFPNTEAFFGQGTRLTVV.

The chain combines TRBV7-9 with TRBJ1-2, with D maybe TRBD1 (5 bases). The CDR3 totals 16 residues. Germline V CDR1 and CDR2: SEHNR, FQNEAQ (reference sequence). V was cut by 4 bases and J by 4 bases, with 19 bases left in between. CDR3 protein: CASSSTQGRGSYGYTF. The CDR3 DNA reads as TGTGCCAGCAGCTCAACCCAGGGCAGAGGCAGCTATGGCTACACCTTC.